The T cell receptor (beta chain) described here comes from a study of blood T cell repertoires in COVID-19. Study in general: The study drew acute and convalescent COVID-19 samples from the United States, Italy and Spain.

Profiling relied on immunoSEQ multiplex PCR, and the TCRdb table lists in-frame clones only, not all of them. The sample lists about 350,000 clones, roughly 84% seen once, with about 2.7% in the top ten. Input material: PBMCs or T cells enriched from blood (not recorded which). The clonotype originates from a woman aged 25 to 39 who had recovered from COVID-19.

CDR3 protein: CASIPNVAGLPYNEQFF. CDR3 in DNA: TGTGCCAGCATCCCAAACGTAGCGGGCCTACCCTACAATGAGCAGTTCTTC. V usage is TRBV28 and J usage is TRBJ2-1; 7 positions match TRBD2. Unmatched junction bases numbered 14, after V lost 7 bases and J lost 2 bases. This CDR3 comprises 17 residues. CDR1 is MDHEN, CDR2 SYDVKM, per germline. The variable domain in full, completed from reference TRBV28 and TRBJ2-1, reads DVKVTQSSRYLVKRTGEKVFLECVQDMDHENMFWYRQDPGLGLRLIYFSYDVKMKEKGDIPEGYSVSREKKERFSLILESASTNQTSMYLCASIPNVAGLPYNEQFFGPGTRLTVL.